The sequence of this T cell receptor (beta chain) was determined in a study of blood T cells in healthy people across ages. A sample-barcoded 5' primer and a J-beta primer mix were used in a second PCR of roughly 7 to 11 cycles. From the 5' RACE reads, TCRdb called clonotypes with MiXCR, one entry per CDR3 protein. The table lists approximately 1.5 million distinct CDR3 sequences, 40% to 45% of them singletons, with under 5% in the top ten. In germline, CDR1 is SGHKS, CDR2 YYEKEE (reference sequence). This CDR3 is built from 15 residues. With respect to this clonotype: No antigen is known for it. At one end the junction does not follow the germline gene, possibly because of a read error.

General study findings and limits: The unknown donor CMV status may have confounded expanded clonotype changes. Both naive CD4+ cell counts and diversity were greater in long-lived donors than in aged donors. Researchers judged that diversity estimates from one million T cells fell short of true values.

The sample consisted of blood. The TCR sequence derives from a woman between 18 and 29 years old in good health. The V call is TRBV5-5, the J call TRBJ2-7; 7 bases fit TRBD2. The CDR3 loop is CASSLGAGPSYEQNF. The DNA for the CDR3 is TGTGCCAGCAGCTTAGGAGCGGGACCGTCCTACGAGCAGAACTTC.